What follows is one T cell receptor beta chain and its context. CDR3 size: 12 residues. Trimming took off 1 base at V and 8 bases at J, with 9 bases between the two ends. Germline V gene data show CDR1 as SQVTM and CDR2 as ANQGSEA. This sample is part of a study of blood T cell repertoires in COVID-19. At the level of the study: T cells, B-cell-depleted T cells, or PBMCs supplied cDNA or gDNA.

The assay was immunoSEQ multiplex PCR, and TCRdb's table has in-frame clones only and misses some. The sample has about 140,000 clones, about three quarters seen once; the top ten hold approximately 9%. The receptor was derived from a woman aged 45-65 years with active or convalescent COVID-19. Material: peripheral blood. The rearrangement links TRBV29-1 to TRBJ2-1; D unresolved. CDR3 amino acids: CSVEGSGDEQFF. CDR3 in DNA: TGCAGCGTTGAAGGGTCTGGAGATGAGCAGTTCTTC.